This TCR beta chain derives from a study of neurological immune-mediated disorders. TCRdb independently ran MiXCR on the 5' RACE reads; one entry per CDR3 protein. The sample has 66,000 or so distinct CDR3 sequences; 3% to 3.5% are singletons. This clonotype was counted many times. Its target is not known. The study's findings and limits: Phylogenetic grouping placed 18 of 34 multiple sclerosis patients' repertoires in one related-CDR3 cluster, a possible signature. The authors found no clinical or MRI feature associated with the multiple sclerosis repertoire cluster. Whereas HTLV-1-associated myelopathy showed the most TCR clonal expansion, multiple sclerosis showed the least, with levels below those of healthy controls.

The unsorted libraries were produced from 2 million PBMCs held at -80 C. Sequencing was done on a sample of PBMCs. The receptor was derived from a man aged 40-49 years with multiple sclerosis.

CDR3 sequence: CASSSLTSNYGYTF. The CDR3 nucleotides read TGTGCCAGCAGCTCTTTAACAAGTAACTATGGCTACACCTTC. This chain links TRBV5-6 with TRBJ1-2; D is undetermined. Germline loops: CDR1 SGHDT, CDR2 YYEEEE. CDR3 size: 14 residues. V was shortened by 3 bases and J by 1 base, with 10 bases between the two germline ends.